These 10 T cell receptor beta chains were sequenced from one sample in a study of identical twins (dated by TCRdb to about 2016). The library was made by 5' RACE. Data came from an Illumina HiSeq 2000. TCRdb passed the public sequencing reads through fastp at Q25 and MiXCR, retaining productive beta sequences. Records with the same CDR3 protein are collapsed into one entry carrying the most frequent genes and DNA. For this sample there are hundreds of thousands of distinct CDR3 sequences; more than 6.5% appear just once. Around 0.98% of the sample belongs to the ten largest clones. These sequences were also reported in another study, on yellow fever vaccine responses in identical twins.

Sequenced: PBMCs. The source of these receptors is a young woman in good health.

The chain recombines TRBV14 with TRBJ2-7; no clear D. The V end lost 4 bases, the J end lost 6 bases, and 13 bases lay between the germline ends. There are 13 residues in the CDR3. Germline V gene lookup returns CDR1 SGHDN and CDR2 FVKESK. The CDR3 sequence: CASSRGLVLEQYF. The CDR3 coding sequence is TGTGCCAGCAGCCGAGGTCTTGTCCTCGAGCAGTACTTC.

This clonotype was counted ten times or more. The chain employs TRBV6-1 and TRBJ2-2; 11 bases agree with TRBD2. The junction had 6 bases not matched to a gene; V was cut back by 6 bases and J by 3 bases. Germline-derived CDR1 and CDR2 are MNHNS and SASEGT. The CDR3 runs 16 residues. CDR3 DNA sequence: TGTGCCAGCAGATTTAGCGGGGGGGCCGACACCGGGGAGCTGTTTTTT. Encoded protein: CASRFSGGADTGELFF.

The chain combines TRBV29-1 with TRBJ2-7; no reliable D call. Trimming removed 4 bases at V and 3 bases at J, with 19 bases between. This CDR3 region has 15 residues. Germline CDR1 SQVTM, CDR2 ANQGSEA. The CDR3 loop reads CSVGSSVIGNYEQYF. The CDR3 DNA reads TGCAGCGTTGGATCTTCGGTCATTGGGAACTACGAGCAGTACTTC.

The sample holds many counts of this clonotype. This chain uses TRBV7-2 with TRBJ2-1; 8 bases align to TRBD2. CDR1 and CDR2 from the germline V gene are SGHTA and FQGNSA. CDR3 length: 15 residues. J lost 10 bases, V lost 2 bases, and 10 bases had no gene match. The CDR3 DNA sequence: TGTGCCAGCAGCTTATCTAGCGGGTCCATTAAGGAGCAGTTCTTC. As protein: CASSLSSGSIKEQFF.

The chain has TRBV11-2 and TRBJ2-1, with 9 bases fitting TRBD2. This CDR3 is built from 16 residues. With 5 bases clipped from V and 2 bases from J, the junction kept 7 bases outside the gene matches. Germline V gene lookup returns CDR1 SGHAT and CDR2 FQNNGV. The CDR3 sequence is CASSPMGGGAYNEQFF. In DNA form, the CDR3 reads TGTGCCAGCAGCCCGATGGGCGGGGGGGCCTACAATGAGCAGTTCTTC.

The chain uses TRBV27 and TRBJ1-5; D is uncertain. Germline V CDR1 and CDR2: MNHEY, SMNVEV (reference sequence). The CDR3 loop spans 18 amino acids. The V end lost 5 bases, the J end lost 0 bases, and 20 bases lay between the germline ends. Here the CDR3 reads CASSPYERGSHSNQPQHF. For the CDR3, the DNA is TGTGCCAGCAGTCCTTATGAGCGAGGGTCTCATAGCAATCAGCCCCAGCATTTT.

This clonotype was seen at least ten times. The DNA of the CDR3 is TGCGCCAGCAGCTTGAGGGCGGGACCATATGCAGATACGCAGTATTTT. Encoded protein: CASSLRAGPYADTQYF. The chain is built from TRBV5-1 and TRBJ2-3; possible D gene TRBD2, 6 bases. The V gene's germline CDR1 is SGHRS and CDR2 YFSETQ. This CDR3 is 16 amino acids long. V was clipped by 1 base and J by 4 bases, with 16 bases between them.

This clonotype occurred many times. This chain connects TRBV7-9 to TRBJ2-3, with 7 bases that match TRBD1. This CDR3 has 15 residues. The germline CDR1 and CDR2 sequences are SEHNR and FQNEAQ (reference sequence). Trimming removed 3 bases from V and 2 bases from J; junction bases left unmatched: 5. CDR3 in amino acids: CASSLRDRATDTQYF. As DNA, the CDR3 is TGTGCCAGCAGCTTGCGTGACAGGGCCACAGATACGCAGTATTTT.

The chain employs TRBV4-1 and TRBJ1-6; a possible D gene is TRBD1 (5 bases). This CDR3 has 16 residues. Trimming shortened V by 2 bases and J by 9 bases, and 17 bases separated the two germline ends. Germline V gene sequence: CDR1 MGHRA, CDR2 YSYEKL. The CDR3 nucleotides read TGCGCCAGCAGCCAACCCCAGACAGCCTTGGGTTCACCCCTCCACTTT. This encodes CASSQPQTALGSPLHF.

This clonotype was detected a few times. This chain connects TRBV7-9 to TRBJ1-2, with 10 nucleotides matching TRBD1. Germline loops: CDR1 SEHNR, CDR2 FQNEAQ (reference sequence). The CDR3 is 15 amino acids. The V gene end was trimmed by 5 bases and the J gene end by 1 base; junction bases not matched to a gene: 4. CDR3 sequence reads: CASSTGQGGNYGYTF. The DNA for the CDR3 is TGTGCCAGCAGCACCGGACAGGGGGGTAACTATGGCTACACCTTC.